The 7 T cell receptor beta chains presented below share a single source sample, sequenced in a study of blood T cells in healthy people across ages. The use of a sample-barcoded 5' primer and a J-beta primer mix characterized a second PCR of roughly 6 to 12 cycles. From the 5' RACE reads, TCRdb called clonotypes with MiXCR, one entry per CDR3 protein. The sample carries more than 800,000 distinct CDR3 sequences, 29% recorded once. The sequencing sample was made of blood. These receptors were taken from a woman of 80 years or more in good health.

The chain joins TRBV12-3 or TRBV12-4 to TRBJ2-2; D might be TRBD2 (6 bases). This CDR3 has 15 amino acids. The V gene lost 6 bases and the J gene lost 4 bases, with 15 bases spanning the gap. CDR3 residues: CASSPPEGSTGELFF. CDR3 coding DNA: TGTGCCAGCAGCCCTCCGGAGGGAAGCACCGGGGAGCTGTTTTTT.

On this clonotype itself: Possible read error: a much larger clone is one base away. CDR3 DNA sequence: TGTGCCAGCACCCGGAGGGGACTAGTAGAAGGGACCCAGTACTTC. This sequence encodes CASTRRGLVEGTQYF. V usage is TRBV2 and J usage is TRBJ2-7; 8 bases are a match to TRBD2. Gene TRBJ2-5 matches the end of the DNA better, so the J call may be wrong. The length of the CDR3 is 15 residues. Looked up from germline, CDR1 is SNHLY and CDR2 is FYNNEI.

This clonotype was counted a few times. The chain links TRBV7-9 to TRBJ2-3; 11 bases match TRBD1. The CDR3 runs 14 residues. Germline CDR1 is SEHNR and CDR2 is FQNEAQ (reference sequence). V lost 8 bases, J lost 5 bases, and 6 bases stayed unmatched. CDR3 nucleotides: TGTGCCAGCGGAGGACAGGGGGCGGGAGATACGCAGTATTTT. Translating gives CASGGQGAGDTQYF.

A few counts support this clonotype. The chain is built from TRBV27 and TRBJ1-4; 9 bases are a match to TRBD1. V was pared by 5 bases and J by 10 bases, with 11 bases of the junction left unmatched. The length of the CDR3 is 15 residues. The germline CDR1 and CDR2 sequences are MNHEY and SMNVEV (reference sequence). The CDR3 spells CASSLNRGHRGKLFF. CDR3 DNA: TGTGCCAGCAGTCTAAACAGGGGGCACAGGGGAAAACTGTTTTTT.

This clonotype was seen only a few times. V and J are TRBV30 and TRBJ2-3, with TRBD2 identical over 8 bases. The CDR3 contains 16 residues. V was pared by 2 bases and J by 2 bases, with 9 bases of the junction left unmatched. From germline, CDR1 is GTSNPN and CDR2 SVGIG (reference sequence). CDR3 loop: CAWSPSSGGVTDTQYF. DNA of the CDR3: TGTGCCTGGAGTCCCTCATCCGGGGGGGTCACAGATACGCAGTATTTT.

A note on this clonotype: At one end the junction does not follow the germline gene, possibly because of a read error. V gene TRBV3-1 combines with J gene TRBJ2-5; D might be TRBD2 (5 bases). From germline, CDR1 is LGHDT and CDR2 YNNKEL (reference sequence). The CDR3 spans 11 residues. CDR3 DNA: TGTACCAGCAGCGGCAGGGAGACCCAGTACTTC. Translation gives CTSSGRETQYF.

CDR3: CASSQDRAGSYHEQYF. The CDR3 DNA follows: TGCGCCAGCAGCCAAGATAGAGCCGGGAGTTACCACGAGCAGTACTTC. The chain combines TRBV4-3 with TRBJ2-7; D possibly corresponds to TRBD2 (6 bases). This CDR3 is built from 16 residues. In germline, CDR1 is LGHNA, CDR2 YSLEER. V dropped 0 bases and J dropped 5 bases, with 17 bases sitting between them.